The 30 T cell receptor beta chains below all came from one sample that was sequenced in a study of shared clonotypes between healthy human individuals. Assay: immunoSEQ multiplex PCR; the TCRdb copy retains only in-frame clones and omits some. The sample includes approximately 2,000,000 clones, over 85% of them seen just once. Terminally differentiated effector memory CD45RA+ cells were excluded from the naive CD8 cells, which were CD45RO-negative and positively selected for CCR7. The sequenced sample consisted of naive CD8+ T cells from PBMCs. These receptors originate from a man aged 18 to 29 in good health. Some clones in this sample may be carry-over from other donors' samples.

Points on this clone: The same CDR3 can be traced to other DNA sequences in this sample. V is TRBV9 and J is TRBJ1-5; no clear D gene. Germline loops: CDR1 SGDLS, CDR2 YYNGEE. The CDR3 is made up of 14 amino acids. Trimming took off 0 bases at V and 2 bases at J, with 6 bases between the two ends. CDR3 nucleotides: TGTGCCAGCAGCGTAGGGGCTGGCAATCAGCCCCAGCATTTT. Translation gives CASSVGAGNQPQHF.

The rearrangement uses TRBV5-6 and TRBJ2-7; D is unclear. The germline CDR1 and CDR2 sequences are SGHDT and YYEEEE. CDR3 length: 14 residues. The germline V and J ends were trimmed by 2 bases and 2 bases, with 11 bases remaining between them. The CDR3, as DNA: TGTGCCAGCAGCTTTTGGGGAAACCCCTACGAGCAGTACTTC. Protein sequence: CASSFWGNPYEQYF.

The DNA for the CDR3 is TGTGCCAGCAGCGATACAGGGTTCTGGCAGCCCCAGCATTTT. Protein product: CASSDTGFWQPQHF. This chain joins TRBV6-1 and TRBJ1-5, with D possibly TRBD1 on 6 matching bases. Looked up from germline, CDR1 is MNHNS and CDR2 is SASEGT. The V and J ends lost 6 bases and 7 bases respectively, with 16 bases between them. The CDR3 is made up of 14 amino acids.

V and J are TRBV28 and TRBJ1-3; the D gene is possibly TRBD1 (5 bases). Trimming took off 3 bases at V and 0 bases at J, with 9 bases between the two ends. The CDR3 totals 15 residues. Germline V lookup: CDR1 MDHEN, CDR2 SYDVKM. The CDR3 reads CASSFSRDSGNTIYF. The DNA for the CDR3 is TGTGCCAGCAGTTTTAGCAGGGACTCTGGAAACACCATATATTTT.

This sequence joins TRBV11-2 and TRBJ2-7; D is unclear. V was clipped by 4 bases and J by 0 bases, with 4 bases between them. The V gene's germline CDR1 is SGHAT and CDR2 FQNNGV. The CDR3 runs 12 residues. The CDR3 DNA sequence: TGTGCCAGCAGCTACTCCTCCTACGAGCAGTACTTC. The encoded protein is CASSYSSYEQYF.

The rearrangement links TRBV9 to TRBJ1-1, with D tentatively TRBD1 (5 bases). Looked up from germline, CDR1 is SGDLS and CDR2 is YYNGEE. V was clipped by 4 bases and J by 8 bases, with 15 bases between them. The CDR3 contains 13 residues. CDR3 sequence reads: CASSTGGAGEAFF. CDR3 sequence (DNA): TGTGCCAGCAGCACCGGAGGGGCGGGAGAAGCTTTCTTT.

For the CDR3, the DNA is TGTGCCAGCAGTTACTCGTCAGGTGAGAGTGGAGATACGCAGTATTTT. This sequence encodes CASSYSSGESGDTQYF. This chain connects TRBV6-5 to TRBJ2-3; D gene ambiguous. Germline CDR1 MNHEY, CDR2 SVGAGI. This CDR3 has 16 residues. V lost 0 bases and J lost 5, with 15 bases in between.

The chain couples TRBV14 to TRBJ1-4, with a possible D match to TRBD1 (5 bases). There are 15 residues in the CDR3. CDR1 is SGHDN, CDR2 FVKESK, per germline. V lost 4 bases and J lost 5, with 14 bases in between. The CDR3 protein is CASSPEGGVNEKLFF. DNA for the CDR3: TGTGCCAGCAGCCCAGAGGGAGGGGTCAATGAAAAACTGTTTTTT.

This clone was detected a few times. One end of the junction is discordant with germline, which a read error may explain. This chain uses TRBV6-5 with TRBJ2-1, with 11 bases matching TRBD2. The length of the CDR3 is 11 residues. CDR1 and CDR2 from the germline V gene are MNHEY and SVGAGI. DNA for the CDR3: TGTGCCAGCAGTTCACTAGCGGGAGAGCTCTTC. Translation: CASSSLAGELF.

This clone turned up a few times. For the CDR3, the DNA is TGCAGCGGACGCGTTGCCACTGAAGCTTTCTTT. As protein: CSGRVATEAFF. V is TRBV29-1 and J is TRBJ1-1; no clear D. Trimming cost V 7 bases and J 4 bases, with 10 bases left between them. The germline V gene encodes CDR1 SQVTM and CDR2 ANQGSEA. The CDR3 runs 11 residues.

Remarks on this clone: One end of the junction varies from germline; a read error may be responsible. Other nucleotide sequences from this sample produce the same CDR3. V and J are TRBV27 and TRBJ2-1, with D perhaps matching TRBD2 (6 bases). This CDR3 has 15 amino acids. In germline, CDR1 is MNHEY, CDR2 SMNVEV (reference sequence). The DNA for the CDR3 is TGTGCCAGCAGCTTATCGACGGGAGCCTACAATGAGCAGTTCTTC. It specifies CASSLSTGAYNEQFF.

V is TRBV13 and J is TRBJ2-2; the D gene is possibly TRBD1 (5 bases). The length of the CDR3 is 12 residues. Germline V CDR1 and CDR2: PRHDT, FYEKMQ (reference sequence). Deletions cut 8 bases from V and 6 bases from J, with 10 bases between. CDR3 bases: TGTGCCAGCTTTGGGGCGGCCGGGGAGCTGTTTTTT. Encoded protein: CASFGAAGELFF.

This chain's CDR3 is CASSSRAIYGYTF. The CDR3 nucleotides read TGTGCCAGCAGCTCCCGGGCCATCTATGGCTACACCTTC. V is TRBV7-2 and J is TRBJ1-2; D gene ambiguous. Germline V CDR1 and CDR2: SGHTA, FQGNSA. The V end was cut by 4 bases, the J end by 4 bases, with 10 bases between. This CDR3 is built from 13 residues.

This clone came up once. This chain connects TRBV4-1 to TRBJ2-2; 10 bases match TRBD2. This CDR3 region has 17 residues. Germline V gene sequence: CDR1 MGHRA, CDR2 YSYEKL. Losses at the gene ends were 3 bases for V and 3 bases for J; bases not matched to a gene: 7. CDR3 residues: CASSHLAGGTHTGELFF. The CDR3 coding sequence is TGCGCCAGCAGCCATTTAGCGGGAGGAACGCACACCGGGGAGCTGTTTTTT.

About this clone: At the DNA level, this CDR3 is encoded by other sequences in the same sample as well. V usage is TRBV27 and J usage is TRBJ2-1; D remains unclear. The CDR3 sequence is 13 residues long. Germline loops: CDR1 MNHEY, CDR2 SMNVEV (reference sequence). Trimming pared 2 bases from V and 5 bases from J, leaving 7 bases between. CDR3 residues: CASSLLRNNEQFF. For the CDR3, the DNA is TGTGCCAGCAGTTTACTCAGAAACAATGAGCAGTTCTTC.

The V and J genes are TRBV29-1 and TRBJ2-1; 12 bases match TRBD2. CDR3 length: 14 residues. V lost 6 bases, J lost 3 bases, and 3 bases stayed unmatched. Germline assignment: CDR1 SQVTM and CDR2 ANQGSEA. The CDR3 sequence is CSVRTSGIYNEQFF. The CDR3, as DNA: TGCAGCGTACGGACTAGCGGGATCTACAATGAGCAGTTCTTC.

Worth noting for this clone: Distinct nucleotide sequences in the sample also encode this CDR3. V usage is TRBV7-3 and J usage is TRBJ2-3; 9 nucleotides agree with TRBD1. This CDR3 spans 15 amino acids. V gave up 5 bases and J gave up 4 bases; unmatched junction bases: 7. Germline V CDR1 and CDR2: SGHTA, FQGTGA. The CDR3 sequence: CASSRTGGRADTQYF. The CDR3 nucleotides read TGTGCCAGCAGCCGAACAGGGGGCCGGGCAGATACGCAGTATTTT.

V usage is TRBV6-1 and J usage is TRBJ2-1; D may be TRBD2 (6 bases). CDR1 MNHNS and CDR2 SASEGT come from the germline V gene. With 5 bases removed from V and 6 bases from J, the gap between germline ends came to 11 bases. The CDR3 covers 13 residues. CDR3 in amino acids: CASSFGTFNEQFF. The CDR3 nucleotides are TGTGCCAGCAGTTTCGGGACTTTCAATGAGCAGTTCTTC.

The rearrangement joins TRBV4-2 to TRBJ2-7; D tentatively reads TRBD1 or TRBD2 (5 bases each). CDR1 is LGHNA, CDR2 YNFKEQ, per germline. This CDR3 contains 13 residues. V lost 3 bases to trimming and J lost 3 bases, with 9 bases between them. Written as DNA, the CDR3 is TGTGCCAGCAGCCAGGGGACGGTCTACGAGCAGTACTTC. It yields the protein CASSQGTVYEQYF.

CDR3 sequence: CASSLRGVWIEQYF. DNA for the CDR3: TGTGCCAGTAGCCTACGGGGGGTGTGGATCGAGCAGTACTTC. The V gene is TRBV27, the J gene TRBJ2-7; 7 bases are a match to TRBD2. Germline-derived CDR1 and CDR2 are MNHEY and SMNVEV (reference sequence). The CDR3 totals 14 residues. V gave up 9 bases and J gave up 6 bases; unmatched junction bases: 14.

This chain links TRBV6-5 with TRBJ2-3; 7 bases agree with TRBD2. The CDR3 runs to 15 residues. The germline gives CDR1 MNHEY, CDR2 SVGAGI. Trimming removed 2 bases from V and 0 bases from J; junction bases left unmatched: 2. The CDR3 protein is CASSYRLASTDTQYF. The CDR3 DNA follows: TGTGCCAGCAGTTACCGACTAGCTAGCACAGATACGCAGTATTTT.

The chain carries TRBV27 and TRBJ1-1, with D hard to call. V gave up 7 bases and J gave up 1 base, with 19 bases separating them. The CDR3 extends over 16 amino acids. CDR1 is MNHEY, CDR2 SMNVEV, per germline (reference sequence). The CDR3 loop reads CASITNILGKNTEAFF. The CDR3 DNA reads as TGTGCCAGCATTACGAATATATTGGGCAAGAACACTGAAGCTTTCTTT.

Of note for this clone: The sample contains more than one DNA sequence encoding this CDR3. CDR3 nucleotide sequence: TGTGCCAGCAGTTTAACAACAGATACGCAGTATTTT. It codes for CASSLTTDTQYF. The gene calls are TRBV27 and TRBJ2-3; D is unresolved. Germline V gives CDR1 MNHEY, CDR2 SMNVEV (reference sequence). The V end was cut by 2 bases, the J end by 3 bases, with 3 bases between. The length of the CDR3 is 12 residues.

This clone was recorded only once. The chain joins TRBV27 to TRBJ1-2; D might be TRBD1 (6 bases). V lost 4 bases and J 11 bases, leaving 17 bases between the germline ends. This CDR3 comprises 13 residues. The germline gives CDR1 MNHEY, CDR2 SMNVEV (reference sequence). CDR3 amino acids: CASSWGTGQGYTF. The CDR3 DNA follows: TGTGCCAGCAGTTGGGGCACAGGGCAGGGTTACACCTTC.

CDR3 coding DNA: TGTGCCAGCAGTTCCCTAGGGACAGGGTCGGACGGGGAGCTGTTTTTT. It codes for CASSSLGTGSDGELFF. The chain recombines TRBV27 with TRBJ2-2, with TRBD1 matching 9 bases. Germline lookup yields CDR1 MNHEY and CDR2 SMNVEV (reference sequence). The CDR3 spans 16 residues. V lost 4 bases to trimming and J lost 7 bases; unmatched junction nucleotides: 10.

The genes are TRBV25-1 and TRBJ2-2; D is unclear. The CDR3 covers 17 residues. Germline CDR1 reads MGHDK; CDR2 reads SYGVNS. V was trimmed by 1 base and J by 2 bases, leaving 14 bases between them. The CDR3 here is CASSELRHGDNTGELFF. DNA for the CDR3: TGTGCCAGCAGTGAATTAAGACACGGCGATAACACCGGGGAGCTGTTTTTT.

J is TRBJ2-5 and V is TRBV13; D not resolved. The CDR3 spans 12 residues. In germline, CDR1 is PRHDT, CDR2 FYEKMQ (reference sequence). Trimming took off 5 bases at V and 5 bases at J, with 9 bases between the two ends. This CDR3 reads CASSPTTETQYF. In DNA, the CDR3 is TGTGCCAGCAGCCCCACGACGGAGACCCAGTACTTC.

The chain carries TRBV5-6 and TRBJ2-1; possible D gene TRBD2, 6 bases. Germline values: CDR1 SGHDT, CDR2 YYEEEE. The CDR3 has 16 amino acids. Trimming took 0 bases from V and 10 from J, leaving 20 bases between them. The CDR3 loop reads CASSLGSTSLRFEQFF. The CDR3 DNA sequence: TGTGCCAGCAGCTTGGGAAGTACTAGCCTTAGATTCGAGCAGTTCTTC.

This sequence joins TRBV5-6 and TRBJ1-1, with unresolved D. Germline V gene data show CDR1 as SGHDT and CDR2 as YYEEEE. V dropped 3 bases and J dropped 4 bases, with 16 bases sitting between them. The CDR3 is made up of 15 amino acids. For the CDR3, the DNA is TGTGCCAGCAGCTGGCAGGTGTCGGTTGGCACTGAAGCTTTCTTT. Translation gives CASSWQVSVGTEAFF. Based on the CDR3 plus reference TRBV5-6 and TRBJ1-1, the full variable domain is DAGVTQSPTHLIKTRGQQVTLRCSPKSGHDTVSWYQQALGQGPQFIFQYYEEEERQRGNFPDRFSGHQFPNYSSELNVNALLLGDSALYLCASSWQVSVGTEAFFGQGTRLTVV.

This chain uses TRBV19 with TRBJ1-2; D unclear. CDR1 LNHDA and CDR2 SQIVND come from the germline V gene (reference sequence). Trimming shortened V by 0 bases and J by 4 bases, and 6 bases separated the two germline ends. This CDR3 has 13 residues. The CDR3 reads CASSIDWSYGYTF. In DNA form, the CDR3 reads TGTGCCAGTAGTATAGACTGGTCCTATGGCTACACCTTC.